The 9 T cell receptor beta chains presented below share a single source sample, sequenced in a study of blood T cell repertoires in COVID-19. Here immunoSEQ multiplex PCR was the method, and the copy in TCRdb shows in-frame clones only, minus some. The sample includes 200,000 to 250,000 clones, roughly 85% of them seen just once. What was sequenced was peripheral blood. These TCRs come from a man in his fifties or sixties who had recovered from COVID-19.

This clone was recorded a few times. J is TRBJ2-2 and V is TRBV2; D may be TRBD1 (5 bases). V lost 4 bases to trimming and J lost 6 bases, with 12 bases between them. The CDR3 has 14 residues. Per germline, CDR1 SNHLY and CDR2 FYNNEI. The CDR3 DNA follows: TGTGCCAGCAGTGTAGGGGTCGGGCCCGGGGAGCTGTTTTTT. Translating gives CASSVGVGPGELFF.

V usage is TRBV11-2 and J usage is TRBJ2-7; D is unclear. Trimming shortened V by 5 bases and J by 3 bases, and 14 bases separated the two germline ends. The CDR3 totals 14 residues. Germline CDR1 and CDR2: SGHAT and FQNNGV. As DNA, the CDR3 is TGTGCCAGCAGCCCCACCAATTACTACTACGAGCAGTACTTC. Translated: CASSPTNYYYEQYF.

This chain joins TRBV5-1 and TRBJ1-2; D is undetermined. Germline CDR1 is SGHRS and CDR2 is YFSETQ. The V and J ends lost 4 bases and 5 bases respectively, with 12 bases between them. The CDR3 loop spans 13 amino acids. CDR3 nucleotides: TGCGCCAGCAGCCCATCCTCAGGATATGGCTACACCTTC. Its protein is CASSPSSGYGYTF.

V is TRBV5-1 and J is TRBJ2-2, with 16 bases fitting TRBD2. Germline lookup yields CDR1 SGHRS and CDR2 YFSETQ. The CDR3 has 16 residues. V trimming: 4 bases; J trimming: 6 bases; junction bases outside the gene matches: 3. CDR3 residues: CASSGGLAGGAGELFF. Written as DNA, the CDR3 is TGCGCCAGCAGCGGGGGACTAGCGGGAGGGGCCGGGGAGCTGTTTTTT.

CDR3 sequence: CASSYVAGVGEQYF. As DNA, the CDR3 is TGTGCCAGCAGTTACGTAGCGGGAGTGGGTGAGCAGTACTTC. The rearrangement links TRBV6-5 to TRBJ2-7; 9 bases are shared with TRBD2. Germline assignment: CDR1 MNHEY and CDR2 SVGAGI. Germline trimming cut 2 bases from V and 7 bases from J; bases unmatched to any gene: 6. The CDR3 is made up of 14 amino acids.

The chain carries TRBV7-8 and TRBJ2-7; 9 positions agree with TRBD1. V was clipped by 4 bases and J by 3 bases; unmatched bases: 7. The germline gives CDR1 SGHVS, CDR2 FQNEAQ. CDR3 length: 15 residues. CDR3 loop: CASSSNRQGVYEQYF. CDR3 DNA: TGTGCCAGCAGCTCAAATAGACAGGGGGTCTACGAGCAGTACTTC.

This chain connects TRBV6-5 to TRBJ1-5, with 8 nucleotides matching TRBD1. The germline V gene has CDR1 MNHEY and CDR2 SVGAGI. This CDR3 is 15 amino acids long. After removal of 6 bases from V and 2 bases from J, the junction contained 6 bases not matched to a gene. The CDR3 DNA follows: TGTGCCAGCAGGTCGGACAGGGCGGGCAATCAGCCCCAGCATTTT. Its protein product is CASRSDRAGNQPQHF.

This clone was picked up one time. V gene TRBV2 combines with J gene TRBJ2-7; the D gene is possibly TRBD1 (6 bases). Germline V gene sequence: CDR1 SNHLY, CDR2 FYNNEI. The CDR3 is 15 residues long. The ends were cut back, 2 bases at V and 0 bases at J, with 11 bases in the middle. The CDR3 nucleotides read TGTGCCAGCAGTGAACGACAGGTCAACTCCTACGAGCAGTACTTC. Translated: CASSERQVNSYEQYF.

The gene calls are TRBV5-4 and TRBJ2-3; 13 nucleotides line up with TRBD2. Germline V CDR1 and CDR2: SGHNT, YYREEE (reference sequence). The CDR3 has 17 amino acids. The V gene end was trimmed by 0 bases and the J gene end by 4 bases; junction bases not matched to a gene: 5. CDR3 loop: CASSLGLAGGHADTQYF. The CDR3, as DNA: TGTGCCAGCAGCTTGGGACTAGCGGGAGGCCACGCAGATACGCAGTATTTT.